This T cell receptor (beta chain) was obtained from a study of human T cells and chemical hapten exposure. Time point noted: healthy volunteer bleed at 2 weeks. Unfractionated whole blood served as the source for total RNA extraction. This clonotype was detected a few times. Each CDR3 protein gets one entry after TCRdb re-called the RACE reads with MiXCR. The sample has 130,000 or so distinct CDR3 sequences, approximately 8.3% seen once; the top ten hold 1.5% to 2%. The CDR3 spans 16 residues. The V gene end was trimmed by 5 bases and the J gene end by 9 bases; junction bases not matched to a gene: 13. Germline assignment: CDR1 SGHAT and CDR2 FQNNGV.

The sequence came from a male donor in good health. Some clones in this sample may be carry-over from other donors' samples. Sequences were obtained from whole blood. The V and J genes are TRBV11-2 and TRBJ2-1, with 10 bases fitting TRBD1. CDR3 nucleotide sequence: TGTGCCAGCAGCCCAAATCCGGGACAGGGGCACCGTGAGCAGTTCTTC. Its translation is CASSPNPGQGHREQFF.